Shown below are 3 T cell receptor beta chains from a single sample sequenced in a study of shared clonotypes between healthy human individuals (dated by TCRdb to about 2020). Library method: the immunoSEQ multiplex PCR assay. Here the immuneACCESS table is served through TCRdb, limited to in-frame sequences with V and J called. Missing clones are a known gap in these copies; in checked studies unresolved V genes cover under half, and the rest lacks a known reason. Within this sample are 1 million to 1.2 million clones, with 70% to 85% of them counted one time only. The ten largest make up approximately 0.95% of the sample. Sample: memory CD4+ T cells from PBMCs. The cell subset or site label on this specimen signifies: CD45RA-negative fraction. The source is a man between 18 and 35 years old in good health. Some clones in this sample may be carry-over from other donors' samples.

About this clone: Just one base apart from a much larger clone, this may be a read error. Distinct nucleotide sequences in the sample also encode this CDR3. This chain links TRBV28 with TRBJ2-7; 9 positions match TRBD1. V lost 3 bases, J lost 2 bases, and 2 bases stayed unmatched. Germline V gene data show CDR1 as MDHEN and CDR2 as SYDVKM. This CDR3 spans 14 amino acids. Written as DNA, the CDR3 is TGTGCCAGCAGTTTGGGGACAGGGCCCTACGAGCAGTACTTC. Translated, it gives CASSLGTGPYEQYF.

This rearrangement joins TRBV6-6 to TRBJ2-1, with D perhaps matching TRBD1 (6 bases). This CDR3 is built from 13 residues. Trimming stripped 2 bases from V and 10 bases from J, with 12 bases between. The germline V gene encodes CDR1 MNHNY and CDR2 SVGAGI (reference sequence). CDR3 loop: CASSYQQGREQFF. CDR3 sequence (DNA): TGTGCCAGCAGTTACCAACAGGGTCGGGAGCAGTTCTTC.

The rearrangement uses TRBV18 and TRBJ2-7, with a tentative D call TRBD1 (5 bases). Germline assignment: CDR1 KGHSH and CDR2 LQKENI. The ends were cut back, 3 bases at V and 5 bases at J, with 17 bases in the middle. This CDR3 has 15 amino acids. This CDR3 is CASSPQGRGFDEQYF. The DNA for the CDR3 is TGTGCCAGCTCACCGCAAGGTAGGGGATTCGACGAGCAGTACTTC.